The 9 T cell receptor beta chains reported below all come from one sample, sequenced in a study of cytomegalovirus exposure and HLA in healthy donors. Primers included in the PCR were 60 Vbeta and 13 Jbeta primers. TCRdb's table, derived via immunoSEQ multiplex PCR, lists solely in-frame clones and lacks some. This table holds under 150,000 clones, around four fifths found once. The specimen was PBMCs. These receptors were obtained from a male donor in good health and CMV-seronegative.

The rearrangement uses TRBV19 and TRBJ1-5, with 7 positions matching TRBD1. The germline CDR1 and CDR2 sequences are LNHDA and SQIVND (reference sequence). CDR3 length: 16 amino acids. Trimming cost V 5 bases and J 1 base; bases outside gene matches: 8. CDR3 nucleotide sequence: TGTGCCAGTAGTGGGGGACAGTGGATGAGCAATCAGCCCCAGCATTTT. This codes for CASSGGQWMSNQPQHF. Complete variable domain (other parts from reference TRBV19 and TRBJ1-5): DGGITQSPKYLFRKEGQNVTLSCEQNLNHDAMYWYRQDPGQGLRLIYYSQIVNDFQKGDIAEGYSVSREKKESFPLTVTSAQKNPTAFYLCASSGGQWMSNQPQHFGDGTRLSIL.

The V and J genes are TRBV6-5 and TRBJ1-1; 7 bases align to TRBD1. Trimming at V came to 2 bases and at J to 11 bases, leaving 8 bases not matched to a gene. CDR3 size: 13 residues. Germline CDR1 MNHEY, CDR2 SVGAGI. This CDR3 is CASSYNEAQGAFF. CDR3 nucleotides: TGTGCCAGCAGTTACAACGAAGCACAGGGGGCTTTCTTT.

The gene calls are TRBV6-4 and TRBJ1-1; 9 nucleotides line up with TRBD1. Trimming at V came to 6 bases and at J to 5 bases, leaving 7 bases not matched to a gene. The CDR3 covers 14 residues. Germline CDR1 MRHNA, CDR2 SNTAGT. The CDR3 sequence: CASRPGQGNTEAFF. The CDR3 nucleotides read TGTGCCAGCAGACCGGGACAGGGTAATACTGAAGCTTTCTTT.

The V call is TRBV10-3, the J call TRBJ1-5, with 8 bases aligning to TRBD1. This CDR3 region has 19 residues. V lost 8 bases to trimming and J lost 8 bases; unmatched junction nucleotides: 26. From germline, CDR1 is ENHRY and CDR2 SYGVKD. This CDR3 is CAIFSDRGKDGACKEPQHF. CDR3 DNA sequence: TGTGCCATCTTTAGTGACAGGGGAAAAGATGGAGCCTGCAAAGAGCCCCAGCATTTT.

CDR3 sequence (DNA): TGTGCCACCAGCAGAGAAGGACTTACCTACAATGAGCAGTTCTTC. It codes for CATSREGLTYNEQFF. The chain joins TRBV15 to TRBJ2-1; D possibly corresponds to TRBD2 (5 bases). The CDR3 contains 15 residues. Germline CDR1 and CDR2: LNHNV and YYDKDF (reference sequence). V lost 0 bases and J lost 2, with 8 bases in between.

The CDR3 loop is CATSRAREGLSEQYF. CDR3 bases: TGTGCCACCAGCAGAGCCAGGGAGGGATTATCCGAGCAGTACTTC. The rearrangement joins TRBV15 to TRBJ2-7, with TRBD2 identical over 7 bases. CDR1 and CDR2 (germline): LNHNV, YYDKDF (reference sequence). V shed 1 base and J 6 bases; nucleotides not matched to a gene: 9. The length of the CDR3 is 15 residues. Full variable domain (missing parts from reference TRBV15 and TRBJ2-7): DAMVIQNPRYQVTQFGKPVTLSCSQTLNHNVMYWYQQKSSQAPKLLFHYYDKDFNNEADTPDNFQSRRPNTSFCFLDIRSPGLGDTAMYLCATSRAREGLSEQYFGPGTRLTVT.

This CDR3 reads CASSREFIGELFF. The CDR3 region has the DNA TGTGCCAGCAGCCGGGAGTTTATCGGGGAGCTGTTTTTT. The chain joins TRBV5-6 to TRBJ2-2; weak D call: TRBD2 (6 bases). Trimming cost V 4 bases and J 7 bases, with 11 bases left between them. Germline V gives CDR1 SGHDT, CDR2 YYEEEE. This CDR3 region has 13 residues.

V and J are TRBV7-2 and TRBJ2-3, with D possibly TRBD2 on 6 matching bases. The V gene lost 1 base and the J gene lost 1 base, with 12 bases spanning the gap. This CDR3 region has 16 residues. Germline values: CDR1 SGHTA, CDR2 FQGNSA. CDR3 coding DNA: TGTGCCAGCAGCTTAGGGCTCGGGAGAGGCACAGATACGCAGTATTTT. Its protein is CASSLGLGRGTDTQYF.

As concerns this clone: Other DNA sequences in the sample encode the same CDR3. The chain is built from TRBV6-5 and TRBJ2-7, with a weak D call TRBD1 (5 bases). Per the germline V gene, CDR1 is MNHEY and CDR2 is SVGAGI. Trimming took off 0 bases at V and 4 bases at J, with 7 bases between the two ends. The CDR3 has 13 amino acids. CDR3 coding DNA: TGTGCCAGCAGTTACTCTAGGGGTTACGAGCAGTACTTC. Translation: CASSYSRGYEQYF.